A selection of T cell receptor beta chains follows, all from one sample in a study of blood T cell repertoires in COVID-19. Clones were read by immunoSEQ multiplex PCR, and TCRdb kept only the in-frame ones, dropping some. The table lists around 220,000 clones, about 83% of them singletons, with 6.8% in the top ten. Sequencing was done on a sample of PBMCs or T cells enriched from blood (not recorded which). Every receptor here comes from a woman between 40 and 55 years old who had recovered from COVID-19. The CDR3 runs from the conserved cysteine through the conserved F or W. A D gene is named only where the DNA matches it firmly.

d_call: TRBD1; j_call: TRBJ1-2; v_call: TRBV5-1; cdr3_aa: CASRSSGGAVYGYTF
d_call: TRBD1; j_call: TRBJ2-5; v_call: TRBV27; cdr3_aa: CATRPHRTGGAKETQYF
d_call: NA; j_call: TRBJ1-2; v_call: TRBV6-1; cdr3_aa: CASSAQGANYGYTF
d_call: NA; j_call: TRBJ2-6; v_call: TRBV18; cdr3_aa: CASSPPMPGALSGANVLTF
d_call: TRBD1; j_call: TRBJ2-3; v_call: TRBV27; cdr3_aa: CASSFRAGGGGTQYF
d_call: TRBD2; j_call: TRBJ2-7; v_call: TRBV18; cdr3_aa: CASSPTLMASGSDEQYF
d_call: NA; j_call: TRBJ1-2; v_call: TRBV11-3; cdr3_aa: CASTSGLSVGGYTF
d_call: TRBD2; j_call: TRBJ2-3; v_call: TRBV19; cdr3_aa: CASRLAASTDTQYF
d_call: NA; j_call: TRBJ1-1; v_call: TRBV28; cdr3_aa: CATIQRNRAEAFF
d_call: NA; j_call: TRBJ2-1; v_call: TRBV5-8; cdr3_aa: CASSLTRPSSGNEQFF
d_call: NA; j_call: TRBJ1-5; v_call: TRBV10-3; cdr3_aa: CAISEGANQPQHF
d_call: NA; j_call: TRBJ1-5; v_call: TRBV19; cdr3_aa: CASSIPSTGNQPQHF
d_call: NA; j_call: TRBJ1-2; v_call: TRBV28; cdr3_aa: CASAKTDPGGYGYTF
d_call: NA; j_call: TRBJ2-6; v_call: TRBV18; cdr3_aa: CASSLEGAGANVLTF